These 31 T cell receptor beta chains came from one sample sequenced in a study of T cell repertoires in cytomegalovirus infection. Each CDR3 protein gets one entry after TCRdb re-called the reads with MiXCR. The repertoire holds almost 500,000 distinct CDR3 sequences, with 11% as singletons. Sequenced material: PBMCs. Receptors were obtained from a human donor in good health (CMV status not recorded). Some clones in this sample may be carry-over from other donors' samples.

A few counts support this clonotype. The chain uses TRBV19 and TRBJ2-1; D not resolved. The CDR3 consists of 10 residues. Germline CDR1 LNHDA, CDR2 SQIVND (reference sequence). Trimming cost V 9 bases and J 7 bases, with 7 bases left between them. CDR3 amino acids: CASGWNEQFF. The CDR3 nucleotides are TGTGCCAGCGGTTGGAATGAGCAGTTCTTC.

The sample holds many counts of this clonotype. The CDR3 region is CASSPTGLAGVLGELFF. The CDR3 nucleotides read TGTGCCAGCAGCCCCACCGGACTAGCGGGAGTGTTGGGGGAGCTGTTTTTT. This chain connects TRBV7-6 to TRBJ2-2; 13 nucleotides line up with TRBD2. This CDR3 has 17 amino acids. Germline V gene sequence: CDR1 SGHVS, CDR2 FNYEAQ. V gave up 5 bases and J gave up 8 bases; unmatched junction bases: 11.

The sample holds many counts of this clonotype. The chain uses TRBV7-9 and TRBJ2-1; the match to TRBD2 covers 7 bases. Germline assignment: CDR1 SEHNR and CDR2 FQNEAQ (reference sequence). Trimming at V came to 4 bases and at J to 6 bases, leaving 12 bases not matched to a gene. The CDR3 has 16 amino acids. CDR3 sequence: CASSSPGGAGSNEQFF. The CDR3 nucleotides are TGTGCCAGCAGCTCCCCCGGTGGAGCGGGAAGCAATGAGCAGTTCTTC.

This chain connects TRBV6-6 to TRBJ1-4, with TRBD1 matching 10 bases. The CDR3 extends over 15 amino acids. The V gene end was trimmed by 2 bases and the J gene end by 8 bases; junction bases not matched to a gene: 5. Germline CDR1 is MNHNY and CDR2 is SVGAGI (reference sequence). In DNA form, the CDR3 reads TGTGCCAGCAGTTACGGAAAGACAGGGGGCGAAAAACTGTTTTTT. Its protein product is CASSYGKTGGEKLFF.

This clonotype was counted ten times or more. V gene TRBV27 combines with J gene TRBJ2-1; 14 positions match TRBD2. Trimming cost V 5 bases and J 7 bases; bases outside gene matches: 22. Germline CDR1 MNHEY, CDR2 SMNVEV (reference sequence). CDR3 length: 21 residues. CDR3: CASSRHPLWNSGTSGRNEQFF. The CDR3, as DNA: TGTGCCAGCAGTCGACATCCCCTGTGGAATTCCGGGACTAGCGGGAGAAATGAGCAGTTCTTC.

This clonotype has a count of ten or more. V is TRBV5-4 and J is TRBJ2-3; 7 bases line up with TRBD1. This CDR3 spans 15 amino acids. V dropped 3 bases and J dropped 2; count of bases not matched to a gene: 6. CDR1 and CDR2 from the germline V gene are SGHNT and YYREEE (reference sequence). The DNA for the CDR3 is TGTGCCAGCAGCTCCGGGACAGAGTACACAGATACGCAGTATTTT. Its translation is CASSSGTEYTDTQYF. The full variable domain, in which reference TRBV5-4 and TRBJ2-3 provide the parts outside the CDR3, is ETGVTQSPTHLIKTRGQQVTLRCSSQSGHNTVSWYQQALGQGPQFIFQYYREEENGRGNFPPRFSGLQFPNYSSELNVNALELDDSALYLCASSSGTEYTDTQYFGPGTRLTVL.

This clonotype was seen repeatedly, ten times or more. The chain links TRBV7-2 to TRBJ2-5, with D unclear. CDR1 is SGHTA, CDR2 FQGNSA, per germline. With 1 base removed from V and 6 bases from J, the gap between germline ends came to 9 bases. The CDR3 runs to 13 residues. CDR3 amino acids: CASSLGSTQTQYF. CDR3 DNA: TGTGCCAGCAGCTTAGGGAGTACACAGACCCAGTACTTC.

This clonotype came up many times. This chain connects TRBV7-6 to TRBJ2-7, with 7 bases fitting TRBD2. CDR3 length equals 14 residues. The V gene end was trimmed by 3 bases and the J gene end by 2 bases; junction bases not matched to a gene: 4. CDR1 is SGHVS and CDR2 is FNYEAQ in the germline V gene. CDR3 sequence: CASSFSAGAYEQYF. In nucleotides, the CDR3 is TGTGCCAGCAGCTTTTCCGCGGGGGCCTACGAGCAGTACTTC.

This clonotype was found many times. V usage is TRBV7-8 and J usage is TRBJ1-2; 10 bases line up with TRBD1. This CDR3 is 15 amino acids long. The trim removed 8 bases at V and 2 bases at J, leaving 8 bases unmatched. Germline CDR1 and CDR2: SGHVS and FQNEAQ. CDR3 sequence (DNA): TGTGCCAGCGACTCCGGGACAGGGGCAAACTATGGCTACACCTTC. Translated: CASDSGTGANYGYTF.

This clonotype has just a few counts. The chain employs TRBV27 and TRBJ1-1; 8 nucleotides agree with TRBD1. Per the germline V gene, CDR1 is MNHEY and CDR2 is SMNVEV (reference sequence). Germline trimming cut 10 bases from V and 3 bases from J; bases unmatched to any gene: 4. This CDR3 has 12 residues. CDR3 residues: CATWTGHTEAFF. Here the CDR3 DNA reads TGTGCCACTTGGACAGGGCACACTGAAGCTTTCTTT.

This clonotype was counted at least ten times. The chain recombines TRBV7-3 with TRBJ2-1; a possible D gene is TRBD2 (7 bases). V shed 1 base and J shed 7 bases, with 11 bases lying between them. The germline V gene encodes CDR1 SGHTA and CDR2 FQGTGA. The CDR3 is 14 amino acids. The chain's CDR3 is CASSLMGGPNEQFF. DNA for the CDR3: TGTGCCAGCAGCTTAATGGGGGGGCCGAATGAGCAGTTCTTC.

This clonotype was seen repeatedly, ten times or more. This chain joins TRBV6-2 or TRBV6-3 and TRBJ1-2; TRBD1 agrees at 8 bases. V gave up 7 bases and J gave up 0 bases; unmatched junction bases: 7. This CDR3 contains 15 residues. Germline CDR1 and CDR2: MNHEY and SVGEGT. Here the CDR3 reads CASIETGGANYGYTF. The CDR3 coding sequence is TGTGCCAGCATCGAAACAGGGGGAGCTAACTATGGCTACACCTTC.

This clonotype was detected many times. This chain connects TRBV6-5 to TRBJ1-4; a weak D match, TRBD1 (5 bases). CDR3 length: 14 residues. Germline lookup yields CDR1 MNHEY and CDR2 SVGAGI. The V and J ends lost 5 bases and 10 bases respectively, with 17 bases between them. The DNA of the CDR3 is TGTGCCAGCAGTAAGGACACCAGGTCAGGAAAACTGTTTTTT. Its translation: CASSKDTRSGKLFF.

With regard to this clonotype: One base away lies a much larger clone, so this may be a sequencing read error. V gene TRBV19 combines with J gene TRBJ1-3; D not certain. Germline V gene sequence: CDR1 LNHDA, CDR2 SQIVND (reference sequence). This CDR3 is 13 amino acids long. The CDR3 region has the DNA TGTGCCAGTGGCGAGCGTGGACGAAACGCCATATATTTT. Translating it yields CASGERGRNAIYF.

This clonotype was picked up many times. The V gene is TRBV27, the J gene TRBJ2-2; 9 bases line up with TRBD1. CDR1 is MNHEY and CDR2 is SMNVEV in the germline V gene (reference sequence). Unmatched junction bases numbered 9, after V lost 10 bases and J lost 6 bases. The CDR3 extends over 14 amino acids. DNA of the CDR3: TGTGCCATCAAAGGGGACAGGGAGTCCGGGGAGCTGTTTTTT. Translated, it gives CAIKGDRESGELFF.

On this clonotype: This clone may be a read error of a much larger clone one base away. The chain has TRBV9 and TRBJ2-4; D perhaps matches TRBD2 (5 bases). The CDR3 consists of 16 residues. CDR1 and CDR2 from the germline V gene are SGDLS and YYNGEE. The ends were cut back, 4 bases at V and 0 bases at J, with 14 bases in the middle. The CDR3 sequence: CASSISGDLAKNIQYF. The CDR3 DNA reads TGTGCCAGCAGCATAAGCGGAGACCTAGCCAAAAACATTCAGTACTTC.

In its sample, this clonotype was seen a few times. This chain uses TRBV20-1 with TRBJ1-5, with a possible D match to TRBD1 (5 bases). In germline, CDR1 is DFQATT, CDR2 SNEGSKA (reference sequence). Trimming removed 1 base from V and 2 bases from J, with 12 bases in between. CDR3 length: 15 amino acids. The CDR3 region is CSARATAWGNQPQHF. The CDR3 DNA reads TGCAGTGCTAGAGCGACAGCCTGGGGCAATCAGCCCCAGCATTTT.

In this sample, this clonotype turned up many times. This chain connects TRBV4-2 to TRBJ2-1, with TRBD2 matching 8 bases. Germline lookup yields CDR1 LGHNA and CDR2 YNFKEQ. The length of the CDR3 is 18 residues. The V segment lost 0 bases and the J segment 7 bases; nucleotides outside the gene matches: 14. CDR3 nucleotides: TGTGCCAGCAGCCAAGAGGTACAGGCTAGCGGGCTAAGTAATGAGCAGTTCTTC. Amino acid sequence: CASSQEVQASGLSNEQFF.

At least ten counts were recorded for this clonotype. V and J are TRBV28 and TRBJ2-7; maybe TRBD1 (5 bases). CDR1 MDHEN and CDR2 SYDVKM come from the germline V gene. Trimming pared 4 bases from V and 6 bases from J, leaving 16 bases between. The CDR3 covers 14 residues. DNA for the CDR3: TGTGCCAGCAGTTCGGACGTGGGTAGGGGCGAGCAGTACTTC. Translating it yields CASSSDVGRGEQYF. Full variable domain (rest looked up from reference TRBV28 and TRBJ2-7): DVKVTQSSRYLVKRTGEKVFLECVQDMDHENMFWYRQDPGLGLRLIYFSYDVKMKEKGDIPEGYSVSREKKERFSLILESASTNQTSMYLCASSSDVGRGEQYFGPGTRLTVT.

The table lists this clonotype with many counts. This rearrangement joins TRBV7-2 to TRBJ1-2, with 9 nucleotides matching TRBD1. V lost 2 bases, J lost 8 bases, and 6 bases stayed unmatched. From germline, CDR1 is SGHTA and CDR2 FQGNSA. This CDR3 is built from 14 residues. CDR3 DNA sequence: TGTGCCAGCAGCTTACCAGCCGGGACAGGGGGCTACACCTTC. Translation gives CASSLPAGTGGYTF.

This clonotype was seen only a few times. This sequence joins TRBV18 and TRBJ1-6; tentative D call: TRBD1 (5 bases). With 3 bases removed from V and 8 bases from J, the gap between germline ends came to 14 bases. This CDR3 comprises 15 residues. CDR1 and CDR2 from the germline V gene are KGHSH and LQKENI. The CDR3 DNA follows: TGTGCCAGCTCACCTTACATAATCAGGGATTCACCCCTCCACTTT. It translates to CASSPYIIRDSPLHF.

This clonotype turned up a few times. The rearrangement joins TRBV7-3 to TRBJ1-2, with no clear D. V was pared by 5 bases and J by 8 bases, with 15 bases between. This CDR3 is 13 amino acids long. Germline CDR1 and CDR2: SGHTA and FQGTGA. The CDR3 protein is CASSPGWGTGYTF. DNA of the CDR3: TGTGCCAGCAGCCCGGGGTGGGGAACAGGCTACACCTTC.

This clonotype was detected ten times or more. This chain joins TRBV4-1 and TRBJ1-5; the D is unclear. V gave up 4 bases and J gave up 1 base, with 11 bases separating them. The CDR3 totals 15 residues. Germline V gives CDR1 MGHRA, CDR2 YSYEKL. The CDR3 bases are TGCGCCAGCAGCCCTTCGGGCAGGAGCAATCAGCCCCAGCATTTT. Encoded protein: CASSPSGRSNQPQHF.

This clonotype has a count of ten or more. Here the CDR3 reads CASTPGTGNEQYF. DNA for the CDR3: TGTGCCAGTACCCCCGGGACAGGGAACGAGCAGTACTTC. J is TRBJ2-7 and V is TRBV19, with TRBD1 matching over 9 bases. Germline loops: CDR1 LNHDA, CDR2 SQIVND (reference sequence). V shed 7 bases, J shed 5 bases, and the junction held 6 bases outside the gene matches. This CDR3 has 13 amino acids.

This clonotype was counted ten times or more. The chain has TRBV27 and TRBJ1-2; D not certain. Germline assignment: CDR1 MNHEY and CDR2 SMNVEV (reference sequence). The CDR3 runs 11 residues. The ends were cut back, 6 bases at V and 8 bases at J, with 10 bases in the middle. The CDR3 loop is CASRSGQGYTF. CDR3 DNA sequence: TGTGCCAGCAGGTCTGGTCAAGGCTACACCTTC.

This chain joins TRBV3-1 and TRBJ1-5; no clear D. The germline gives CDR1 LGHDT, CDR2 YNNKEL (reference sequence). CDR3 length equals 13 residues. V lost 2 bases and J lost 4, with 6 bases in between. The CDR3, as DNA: TGTGCCAGCAGCCAAAGTAGGAATCAGCCCCAGCATTTT. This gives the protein CASSQSRNQPQHF.

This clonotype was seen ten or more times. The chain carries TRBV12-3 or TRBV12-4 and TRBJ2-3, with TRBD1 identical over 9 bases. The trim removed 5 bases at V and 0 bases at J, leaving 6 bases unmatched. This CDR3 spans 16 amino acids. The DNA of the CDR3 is TGTGCCAGCAGTCGCTCGACAGGGGGGAGCACAGATACGCAGTATTTT. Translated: CASSRSTGGSTDTQYF.

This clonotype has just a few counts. Written as DNA, the CDR3 is TGTGCCAGCAGCCCGCCACTAGCGGCTCGGTGGGATGAGCAGTTCTTC. It encodes CASSPPLAARWDEQFF. The chain is built from TRBV5-4 and TRBJ2-1; TRBD2 matches 8 bases. CDR3 size: 16 residues. Trimming took 4 bases from V and 8 from J; bases not matched to a gene: 14. CDR1 and CDR2 from the germline V gene are SGHNT and YYREEE (reference sequence). Variable domain in full (rest from reference TRBV5-4 and TRBJ2-1): ETGVTQSPTHLIKTRGQQVTLRCSSQSGHNTVSWYQQALGQGPQFIFQYYREEENGRGNFPPRFSGLQFPNYSSELNVNALELDDSALYLCASSPPLAARWDEQFFGPGTRLTVL.

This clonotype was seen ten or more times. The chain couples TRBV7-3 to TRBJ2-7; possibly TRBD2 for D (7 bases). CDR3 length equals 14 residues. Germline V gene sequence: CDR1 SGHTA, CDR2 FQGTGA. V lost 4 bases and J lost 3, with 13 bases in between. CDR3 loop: CASSWGGRGYEQYF. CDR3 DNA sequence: TGTGCCAGCAGCTGGGGGGGCCGGGGCTACGAGCAGTACTTC. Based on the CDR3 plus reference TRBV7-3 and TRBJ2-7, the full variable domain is GAGVSQTPSNKVTEKGKYVELRCDPISGHTALYWYRQSLGQGPEFLIYFQGTGAADDSGLPNDRFFAVRPEGSVSTLKIQRTERGDSAVYLCASSWGGRGYEQYFGPGTRLTVT.

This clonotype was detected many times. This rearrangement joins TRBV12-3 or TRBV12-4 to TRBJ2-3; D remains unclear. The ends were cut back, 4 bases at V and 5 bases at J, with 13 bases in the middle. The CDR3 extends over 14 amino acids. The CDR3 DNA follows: TGTGCCAGCAGTTACGCACGGTCCGGAGATACGCAGTATTTT. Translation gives CASSYARSGDTQYF.

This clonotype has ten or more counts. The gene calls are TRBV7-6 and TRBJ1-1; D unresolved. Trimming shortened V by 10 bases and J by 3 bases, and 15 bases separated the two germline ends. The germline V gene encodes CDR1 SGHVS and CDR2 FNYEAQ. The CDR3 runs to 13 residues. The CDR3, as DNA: TGTGCCACCTTAACCTGGGGAGACACTGAAGCTTTCTTT. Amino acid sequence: CATLTWGDTEAFF. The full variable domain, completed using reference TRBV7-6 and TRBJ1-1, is GAGVSQSPRYKVTKRGQDVALRCDPISGHVSLYWYRQALGQGPEFLTYFNYEAQQDKSGLPNDRFSAERPEGSISTLTIQRTEQRDSAMYRCATLTWGDTEAFFGQGTRLTVV.